These 23 T cell receptor beta chains originate from one sample sequenced in a study of blood T cell repertoires in COVID-19 (dated by TCRdb to between 2020 and 2021). Library generation was performed with the immunoSEQ multiplex PCR assay. Drawn from immuneACCESS, this table holds only the in-frame rearrangements with V and J called that TCRdb kept. Clones are partly lost; checked studies trace under half to an unresolved V gene and leave the rest unexplained. Within this sample are 100,000 or so clones, with about 86% of them counted one time only. The ten largest clones take up around two fifths of the sample. Sequenced material: peripheral blood. These receptor sequences come from a man older than 75 with acute or convalescent COVID-19.

This clone was counted only a few times. The V gene is TRBV7-9, the J gene TRBJ1-1, with 7 bases lining up with TRBD1. V gave up 2 bases and J gave up 5 bases; unmatched junction bases: 5. The CDR3 has 14 amino acids. From germline, CDR1 is SEHNR and CDR2 FQNEAQ (reference sequence). The CDR3 nucleotides are TGTGCCAGCAGCTTAACGAGGGGGCGGACTGAAGCTTTCTTT. Translated, it gives CASSLTRGRTEAFF.

The chain has TRBV2 and TRBJ1-2, with 9 bases aligning to TRBD1. Germline lookup yields CDR1 SNHLY and CDR2 FYNNEI. This CDR3 comprises 17 residues. Trimming at V came to 4 bases and at J to 7 bases, leaving 16 bases not matched to a gene. The CDR3 is CASSADLLDRGYSGYTF. CDR3 nucleotides: TGTGCCAGCAGTGCAGATCTGCTAGACAGGGGGTACTCTGGCTACACCTTC.

The chain recombines TRBV2 with TRBJ1-3; 8 nucleotides match TRBD1. Germline assignment: CDR1 SNHLY and CDR2 FYNNEI. Losses at the gene ends were 8 bases for V and 0 bases for J; bases not matched to a gene: 3. The CDR3 covers 14 residues. The CDR3 protein is CASDRGSSGNTIYF. CDR3 bases: TGTGCCAGCGACAGGGGATCCTCTGGAAACACCATATATTTT. The full variable domain, in which reference TRBV2 and TRBJ1-3 provide the parts outside the CDR3, is EPEVTQTPSHQVTQMGQEVILRCVPISNHLYFYWYRQILGQKVEFLVSFYNNEISEKSEIFDDQFSVERPDGSNFTLKIRSTKLEDSAMYFCASDRGSSGNTIYFGEGSWLTVV.

This chain connects TRBV27 to TRBJ2-6; D is perhaps TRBD1 (5 bases). Germline CDR1 and CDR2: MNHEY and SMNVEV (reference sequence). This CDR3 has 15 residues. With 2 bases removed from V and 12 bases from J, the gap between germline ends came to 17 bases. DNA for the CDR3: TGTGCCAGCAGTTTAACAGGCCCTTCCTTAACCGTCCTGACTTTC. Translated: CASSLTGPSLTVLTF.

In nucleotides, the CDR3 is TGCGCCAGCGCGGCGGCTATCAGTAATGAAAAACTGTTTTTT. This translates into CASAAAISNEKLFF. The chain carries TRBV5-1 and TRBJ1-4, with unresolved D. There are 14 residues in the CDR3. Germline CDR1 is SGHRS and CDR2 is YFSETQ. With 7 bases removed from V and 4 bases from J, the gap between germline ends came to 14 bases.

This chain uses TRBV7-2 with TRBJ2-2; no definite D call. V lost 1 base and J lost 4, with 10 bases in between. CDR1 and CDR2 from the germline V gene are SGHTA and FQGNSA. The CDR3 is 15 amino acids. The CDR3 region has the DNA TGTGCCAGCAGCTTAGGAGCACTGCGCACCGGGGAGCTGTTTTTT. Translation gives CASSLGALRTGELFF.

The chain is built from TRBV24-1 and TRBJ2-1; TRBD2 agrees at 14 bases. J gave up 0 bases and V 4 bases, and 13 bases lay outside the gene matches. The CDR3 covers 21 residues. CDR1 is KGHDR and CDR2 is SFDVKD in the germline V gene. The CDR3 loop reads CATSDSDRGLAGDYSYNEQFF. The CDR3 region has the DNA TGTGCCACCAGTGACAGTGACAGGGGACTAGCGGGAGACTACTCCTACAATGAGCAGTTCTTC.

The chain couples TRBV5-1 to TRBJ2-1; 15 nucleotides agree with TRBD2. This CDR3 has 15 residues. Germline V gene data show CDR1 as SGHRS and CDR2 as YFSETQ. J was trimmed by 10 bases and V by 3 bases; bases with no gene match: 5. The CDR3 loop is CASSSGLAGGVEQFF. Written as DNA, the CDR3 is TGCGCCAGCAGCTCCGGACTAGCGGGAGGGGTGGAGCAGTTCTTC.

J is TRBJ1-6 and V is TRBV5-1; possibly TRBD1 for D (6 bases). Germline loops: CDR1 SGHRS, CDR2 YFSETQ. The CDR3 covers 17 residues. V lost 2 bases and J lost 5, with 17 bases in between. The CDR3 sequence is CASSLGHRDQNNSPLHF. Written as DNA, the CDR3 is TGCGCCAGCAGCTTAGGGCACAGGGATCAGAATAATTCACCCCTCCACTTT.

The V and J genes are TRBV6-1 and TRBJ1-1; 7 bases agree with TRBD1. Germline CDR1 MNHNS, CDR2 SASEGT. V shed 1 base and J 0 bases; nucleotides not matched to a gene: 5. This CDR3 comprises 16 residues. DNA for the CDR3: TGTGCCAGCAGTGAAGGATCCGGACAGGTGAACACTGAAGCTTTCTTT. This codes for CASSEGSGQVNTEAFF.

The gene calls are TRBV3-1 (or the pseudogene TRBV3-2) and TRBJ2-7; D is perhaps TRBD2 (5 bases). The CDR3 totals 14 residues. The V gene's germline CDR1 is LGHDT and CDR2 YNNKEL (reference sequence). The ends were cut back, 1 base at V and 3 bases at J, with 10 bases in the middle. In DNA, the CDR3 is TGTGCCAGCAGCCAAGCCCACGGGAACTACGAGCAGTACTTC. It codes for CASSQAHGNYEQYF.

The chain has TRBV18 and TRBJ2-7; TRBD1 agrees at 11 bases. The CDR3 totals 14 residues. CDR1 is KGHSH, CDR2 LQKENI, per germline. With 6 bases clipped from V and 3 bases from J, the junction kept 4 bases outside the gene matches. The CDR3 coding sequence is TGTGCCAGCTCGACGGGACAGGGGGACTACGAGCAGTACTTC. It translates to CASSTGQGDYEQYF.

This clone has just one count. The chain is built from TRBV7-9 and TRBJ1-1; no reliable D call. Deletions cut 3 bases from V and 1 base from J, with 12 bases between. This CDR3 is 15 amino acids long. Germline CDR1 and CDR2: SEHNR and FQNEAQ (reference sequence). CDR3 region: CASSFRDTSNTEAFF. The CDR3 DNA reads as TGTGCCAGCAGCTTTCGCGATACCTCGAACACTGAAGCTTTCTTT.

The CDR3: CASSLTDREDGYTF. Written as DNA, the CDR3 is TGTGCCAGCTCCCTAACGGACAGGGAGGATGGCTACACCTTC. The genes are TRBV18 and TRBJ1-2; 8 bases agree with TRBD1. The CDR3 is 14 residues long. The V segment lost 6 bases and the J segment 6 bases; nucleotides outside the gene matches: 9. Germline assignment: CDR1 KGHSH and CDR2 LQKENI.

The CDR3 nucleotides are TGTGCCAGCAGTTCTCTACTGAACACTGAAGCTTTCTTT. As protein: CASSSLLNTEAFF. This chain connects TRBV28 to TRBJ1-1, with unresolved D. Germline V gene data show CDR1 as MDHEN and CDR2 as SYDVKM. The CDR3 consists of 13 residues. Trimming removed 4 bases from V and 0 bases from J, with 6 bases in between.

The CDR3 coding sequence is TGTGCCAGCTCACCATCAGTGACTAACTACTACGAGCAGTACTTC. It yields the protein CASSPSVTNYYEQYF. The chain carries TRBV18 and TRBJ2-7; tentative D call: TRBD2 (5 bases). The V end was cut by 2 bases, the J end by 3 bases, with 14 bases between. The CDR3 sequence is 15 residues long. The germline gives CDR1 KGHSH, CDR2 LQKENI.

The chain couples TRBV4-1 to TRBJ1-5; 8 bases match TRBD1. Germline CDR1 and CDR2: MGHRA and YSYEKL. CDR3 size: 15 residues. The junction had 4 bases not matched to a gene; V was cut back by 0 bases and J by 6 bases. The CDR3 region is CASSQDDRGGQPQHF. The CDR3 DNA reads TGCGCCAGCAGCCAAGATGACAGGGGAGGTCAGCCCCAGCATTTT.

The V call is TRBV27, the J call TRBJ1-1; TRBD1 might be the D (5 bases). With 0 bases removed from V and 0 bases from J, the gap between germline ends came to 8 bases. The CDR3 has 15 amino acids. Germline V gene data show CDR1 as MNHEY and CDR2 as SMNVEV (reference sequence). DNA of the CDR3: TGTGCCAGCAGTTTATCAGCAGGGATGAACACTGAAGCTTTCTTT. Amino acid sequence: CASSLSAGMNTEAFF.

Concerning this clone: One end of the junction varies from germline; a read error may be responsible. The rearrangement joins TRBV6-5 to TRBJ1-5; no firm D call. Looked up from germline, CDR1 is MNHEY and CDR2 is SVGAGI. The CDR3 is 13 amino acids. CDR3 sequence (DNA): TGTGCCGGCAGCAGTGCCTCAAATCAGCCCCAGCATTTT. It specifies CAGSSASNQPQHF.

The chain has TRBV6-1 and TRBJ1-5; D ambiguous. V was trimmed by 3 bases and J by 6 bases, leaving 9 bases between them. The CDR3 has 13 amino acids. Germline V gene sequence: CDR1 MNHNS, CDR2 SASEGT. CDR3: CASSEMEGQPQHF. In DNA, the CDR3 is TGTGCCAGCAGTGAGATGGAGGGTCAGCCCCAGCATTTT.

V gene TRBV2 combines with J gene TRBJ2-1, with a tentative D call TRBD2 (5 bases). V was clipped by 2 bases and J by 6 bases, with 11 bases between them. Germline V lookup: CDR1 SNHLY, CDR2 FYNNEI. The CDR3 contains 14 residues. This CDR3 reads CASSERESRNEQFF. Written as DNA, the CDR3 is TGTGCCAGCAGTGAAAGGGAGAGCCGCAATGAGCAGTTCTTC.

This chain joins TRBV11-2 and TRBJ1-1; tentatively, D is TRBD1 (6 bases). The V and J ends lost 6 bases and 7 bases respectively, with 15 bases between them. Looked up from germline, CDR1 is SGHAT and CDR2 is FQNNGV. CDR3 length equals 13 residues. The CDR3 loop is CASRPRGAGEAFF. The DNA for the CDR3 is TGTGCCAGCAGACCCCGGGGGGCCGGTGAAGCTTTCTTT.

The chain couples TRBV28 to TRBJ1-5; no reliable D call. Trimming removed 8 bases at V and 6 bases at J, with 11 bases between. CDR3 length equals 12 residues. Per the germline V gene, CDR1 is MDHEN and CDR2 is SYDVKM. DNA of the CDR3: TGTGCCAGCCTCACCGGGATTCAGCCCCAGCATTTT. Its protein is CASLTGIQPQHF.